One and the same sample provided the 14 T cell receptor beta chains below, sequenced in a study of T cell changes during pregnancy in multiple sclerosis. Profiled with immunoSEQ multiplex PCR; TCRdb holds only in-frame clones, not every one. The sample records approximately 89,000 clones, over 90% being singletons. The specimen was peripheral blood, collected in the third trimester of pregnancy. The receptors derive from a female donor with multiple sclerosis, enrolled in a pregnancy study.

This chain connects TRBV5-1 to TRBJ1-3; D gene ambiguous. Between the trimmed V and J ends, which lost 0 bases and 4 bases, there was a span of 2 bases. CDR1 SGHRS and CDR2 YFSETQ come from the germline V gene. The CDR3 is 12 residues long. DNA of the CDR3: TGCGCCAGCAGCTTGGCAGGAAACACCATATATTTT. Protein product: CASSLAGNTIYF.

Here the CDR3 reads CASGQGALGTEAFF. For the CDR3, the DNA is TGTGCCTCCGGACAGGGGGCTCTCGGCACTGAAGCTTTCTTT. This sequence joins TRBV30 and TRBJ1-1, with TRBD1 matching over 11 bases. The CDR3 is 14 residues long. From germline, CDR1 is GTSNPN and CDR2 SVGIG (reference sequence). The ends lost 7 bases at V and 4 bases at J; junction bases unmatched: 8.

The chain uses TRBV6-4 and TRBJ1-1; TRBD1 aligns across 12 bases. The CDR3 has 15 amino acids. Trimming at V came to 3 bases and at J to 8 bases, leaving 7 bases not matched to a gene. Germline V CDR1 and CDR2: MRHNA, SNTAGT. CDR3 DNA: TGTGCCAGCAGTGAATCCCCCGGGACAGGGGGCGAAGCTTTCTTT. It is translated as CASSESPGTGGEAFF.

The CDR3 sequence: CATSPDRVGAQPQHF. CDR3 sequence (DNA): TGTGCCACCAGTCCCGACAGGGTCGGCGCTCAGCCCCAGCATTTT. The genes are TRBV15 and TRBJ1-5, with 7 bases matching TRBD1. Trimming at V came to 6 bases and at J to 6 bases, leaving 11 bases not matched to a gene. Germline V gives CDR1 LNHNV, CDR2 YYDKDF (reference sequence). This CDR3 comprises 15 residues.

The chain uses TRBV19 and TRBJ1-2; D uncertain. This CDR3 contains 14 residues. Between the trimmed V and J ends, which lost 3 bases and 8 bases, there was a span of 16 bases. Germline V lookup: CDR1 LNHDA, CDR2 SQIVND (reference sequence). For the CDR3, the DNA is TGTGCCAGTAGTATCGATCCGGGGTTACGAGGCTACACCTTC. Translating it yields CASSIDPGLRGYTF.

The genes are TRBV5-6 and TRBJ1-2; D perhaps matches TRBD1 (6 bases). The germline CDR1 and CDR2 sequences are SGHDT and YYEEEE. V shed 6 bases and J shed 2 bases, with 14 bases lying between them. This CDR3 region has 14 residues. DNA for the CDR3: TGTGCCAGCAACGAGAACAGGGTCAACTATGGCTACACCTTC. Amino acid sequence: CASNENRVNYGYTF.

The V and J genes are TRBV11-3 and TRBJ1-1, with 8 bases that match TRBD1. Germline trimming cut 5 bases from V and 4 bases from J; bases unmatched to any gene: 3. Germline loops: CDR1 SGHNT, CDR2 YENEEA. The CDR3 length is 13 residues. The CDR3 spells CASSLGQGTEAFF. CDR3 coding DNA: TGTGCCAGCAGCCTCGGACAGGGCACTGAAGCTTTCTTT. The whole variable domain, remainder taken from reference TRBV11-3 and TRBJ1-1, is EAGVVQSPRYKIIEKKQPVAFWCNPISGHNTLYWYLQNLGQGPELLIRYENEEAVDDSQLPKDRFSAERLKGVDSTLKIQPAELGDSAVYLCASSLGQGTEAFFGQGTRLTVV.

This chain joins TRBV18 and TRBJ2-7; D is unclear. Germline CDR1 is KGHSH and CDR2 is LQKENI. The CDR3 is made up of 14 amino acids. The germline V and J ends were trimmed by 3 bases and 0 bases, with 9 bases remaining between them. This CDR3 is CASSPLESSYEQYF. The CDR3 nucleotides are TGTGCCAGCTCACCTCTAGAATCCTCCTACGAGCAGTACTTC. Using reference TRBV18 and TRBJ2-7 for the parts outside the CDR3, the full variable domain is NAGVMQNPRHLVRRRGQEARLRCSPMKGHSHVYWYRQLPEEGLKFMVYLQKENIIDESGMPKERFSAEFPKEGPSILRIQQVVRGDSAAYFCASSPLESSYEQYFGPGTRLTVT.

The chain has TRBV6-1 and TRBJ1-3; D remains unclear. This CDR3 has 15 amino acids. Germline CDR1 reads MNHNS; CDR2 reads SASEGT. V lost 2 bases to trimming and J lost 4 bases, with 12 bases between them. The CDR3 sequence is CASSEHPGAGNTIYF. DNA for the CDR3: TGTGCCAGCAGTGAACATCCAGGCGCGGGAAACACCATATATTTT.

The V and J genes are TRBV29-1 and TRBJ1-1; D not certain. V was clipped by 7 bases and J by 5 bases, with 11 bases between them. The CDR3 has 11 amino acids. Germline lookup yields CDR1 SQVTM and CDR2 ANQGSEA. The CDR3 DNA sequence: TGCAGCGGAAGCACGGGAACTGAAGCTTTCTTT. Translated: CSGSTGTEAFF.

This chain uses TRBV27 with TRBJ2-5, with 7 bases matching TRBD1. The CDR3 contains 17 residues. Germline CDR1 reads MNHEY; CDR2 reads SMNVEV (reference sequence). The ends lost 6 bases at V and 2 bases at J; junction bases unmatched: 15. The CDR3: CASSPLEGSGGQETQYF. The CDR3 coding sequence is TGTGCCAGCAGCCCTTTAGAGGGTTCAGGGGGTCAAGAGACCCAGTACTTC.

The chain has TRBV7-2 and TRBJ1-2, with TRBD1 identical over 11 bases. This CDR3 has 15 residues. V lost 5 bases, J lost 5 bases, and 7 bases stayed unmatched. Per germline, CDR1 SGHTA and CDR2 FQGNSA. The CDR3 coding sequence is TGTGCCAGCAGCCCACGGACAGGGGGCGATTATGGCTACACCTTC. Translating it yields CASSPRTGGDYGYTF.

V usage is TRBV7-2 and J usage is TRBJ2-2; 9 nucleotides agree with TRBD1. The CDR3 has 15 amino acids. V shed 6 bases, J shed 3 bases, and the junction held 5 bases outside the gene matches. The germline CDR1 and CDR2 sequences are SGHTA and FQGNSA. The CDR3 loop reads CASRRTGVDTGELFF. In DNA form, the CDR3 reads TGTGCCAGCAGAAGGACAGGGGTTGACACCGGGGAGCTGTTTTTT.

Here the CDR3 reads CASSAGTYETQYF. As DNA, the CDR3 is TGTGCCAGCAGTGCCGGGACATATGAGACCCAGTACTTC. The chain links TRBV2 to TRBJ2-5, with D possibly being TRBD1 (6 bases). The CDR3 is made up of 13 amino acids. Trimming left V 4 bases short and J 5 bases short, with 11 bases between. Germline assignment: CDR1 SNHLY and CDR2 FYNNEI.